Sequencing of this T cell receptor (beta chain) was carried out in a study of human T cells and chemical hapten exposure (dated by TCRdb to the early 2020s). At the level of the whole study: For sensitization, 2% DPC in acetone was applied to an approximately 2 cm by approximately 2 cm area of upper inner arm skin. Patch testing was done on the upper back using Finn chambers containing 0.01% DPC, and results were scored after 6 days according to International Contact Dermatitis Research Group standards. Throughout the study period of around 25 weeks, patients also received therapeutic DPC doses to the scalp every week. Peripheral blood TCR repertoire changes were tracked in vivo in alopecia patients during primary and secondary sensitization to the hapten diphenylcyclopropenone (DPC). Libraries were combined into a pool for sequencing, and differences in TCR yield between samples came mainly from small differences in library volumes within the pool. Some 29 alopecia patients gave blood for TCR sequencing at one to four time points (pre-sensitization, 2, 6 and 24 weeks). The mostly female patient cohort included alopecia areata with under or over 50% scalp involvement, alopecia totalis and alopecia universalis. Blood was sampled from patients pre-sensitization (week 0) and at 2, 6 and about 24 weeks after DPC sensitization. Summary of the overall study and its limitations: A positive correlation was found between the number of PT1 expanded TCRs and patch test score, with significance reached at thresholds 8, 16 and 32 but not 4. Because every patient had alopecia, a presumed autoimmune disease, the patients' immune response might differ from that of healthy individuals. Repeated subsampling changed both the strength of the expansion versus patch-test correlation and the threshold at which the correlation became significant. No change with DPC sensitization was found in the number of TCRs above 1 in 1000 frequency, and no evidence of global repertoire structure alterations was found. Expanded TCRs formed significantly more large CDR3 similarity clusters than pre-sensitization or healthy control sets, consistent with antigen-driven responses.

This clonotype appeared many times. The antigen it binds to is not known. Base quality data are lacking; no much larger clone is found one base away. Taken with the paper, the label for time point translates to: patch test 1, 2 weeks after DPC sensitization. The treatment or condition label, read with the paper, signifies: therapeutic diphenylcyclopropenone sensitization with weekly scalp DPC. At every patch-test visit, the blood draw took place before the patch test was put on. Eligible patients were aged 18 to 70, diagnosed with alopecia, deemed suitable for DPC therapy, and excluded if pregnant. Total RNA was extracted from unfractionated whole blood that had been collected in Tempus Blood RNA tubes. Including cysteine and phenylalanine, the CDR3 has 14 amino acids. The sequence is cut down to CDR3 DNA, 42 bases in frame from base 1. Relative to germline, V is missing 6 bases and J is missing 1 base, with 5 bases of the junction outside any gene match.

The protocol used for the library was RACE. The reads were generated on a NextSeq 500. During library preparation, unique molecular identifiers were attached to individual cDNA molecules so that TCRs could be counted in a quantitative, reproducible way. For every blood RNA sample, sequencing covered both the TCR alpha and TCR beta chains. The paper's processing steps were these. Samples had a median of 95,638 TCRs, with a range from about 20,000 to 690,600. V, J and CDR3 annotation of the TCR reads was carried out using the Decombinator software suite. For PS versus PT1 abundance plots, all samples were subsampled to the same number of TCRs (28,000). TCRs were defined as expanded if absent before sensitization and observed at least eight times at the 2-week time point. TCRdb reprocessing: public reads trimmed at Q25 with fastp, clones called with MiXCR, in-frame beta chains kept. Every distinct CDR3 protein forms one entry, paired with its most common genes and DNA. Here the V and J calls rest on TCRdb's processing, not on the authors' analysis. The sample table shows tens of thousands of distinct CDR3 sequences, and about 9% are seen once. About an eighth of the sample is held by the ten biggest clonotypes.

This specimen consisted of whole blood, obtained in connection with sensitization to the hapten diphenylcyclopropenone (DPC). The sequence joins TRBV12-3 or TRBV12-4 to TRBJ1-1; 7 central bases correspond to TRBD1. The clonotype originates from a woman in her thirties or forties with alopecia areata. Some clones in this sample may be carry-over from other donors' samples. The CDR3 has the sequence CASRPGQKNTEAFF. The sequenced DNA is TGTGCCAGCAGGCCGGGACAGAAGAACACTGAAGCTTTCTTT.